The T cell receptor (beta chain) under discussion was sequenced for a study of blood T cells in healthy people across ages (dated by TCRdb to the mid-2010s). A note on the overall study: In model experiments, roughly one uniquely barcoded TCR beta cDNA molecule per two T cells was captured by template switching. Age-related changes in TCR beta repertoire diversity were measured in the study by deep sequencing normalized with unique cDNA molecular identifiers. The donors were split into four age groups: young (average about 16 years), middle-aged (roughly 39), aged (over 55) and long-lived (about 82). To avoid experimental bias, donors of different ages were distributed randomly across sequencing lanes. Two additional independent replicas of 1 million unique cDNA reads from the same blood draw were analyzed for two donors (one aged 18 to 29 and one aged 80 or older).

Donors were 40 or so systemically healthy Caucasian individuals from Russia aged roughly 6 to 90 years. Ten milliliters of peripheral blood were drawn from each donor into EDTA-treated Vacutainer tubes. Ficoll-Paque density-gradient centrifugation was used to isolate PBMCs, with at least 7 million per sample. Trizol reagent was used to extract total RNA from the PBMCs, yielding at least 5.5 micrograms per sample. For every donor, flow cytometry on a PBMC aliquot measured the percentage of naive CD45RAhigh/CD27high T cells. Libraries came from 5' RACE. The instrument given in TCRdb is Illumina HiSeq 2500. A second PCR of roughly 7 to 12 cycles was run with a J-beta primer mix and a sample-barcoded 5' primer. A template-switch 5' adaptor carrying 12 random nucleotides introduced a unique molecular identifier onto each TCR beta cDNA molecule. At least 3 million CDR3-containing paired-end reads were obtained from each sample. All of the RNA was converted into first-strand cDNA using the Mint cDNA synthesis kit, with a TRBC-specific oligonucleotide serving as the primer. All cDNA was treated with uracil-DNA glycosylase and then went through a first 18-cycle PCR with the universal primers M1SS and BC2_uni_R. On the study's bioinformatics: Each sample was normalized by randomly selecting 1 million high-quality reads, each carrying a distinct molecular identifier. Instead of being binned into consensus sequences, reads with shared molecular identifiers were discarded. MiTCR, with a Q25 quality threshold and the strictest error-elimination algorithm, was used for CDR3 identification, clonotype clustering and error correction. A nonparametric unseen species model using Euler transformation provided a lower-bound estimate of total TCR beta diversity. TCRdb applied fastp at Q25 and MiXCR to the public reads, then kept only in-frame beta chains. Every distinct CDR3 protein forms one entry, paired with its most common genes and DNA. V and J calls and clone size were set by TCRdb, not the authors. For this sample the table gives hundreds of thousands of distinct CDR3 sequences, of which over 20% were detected only once. Under 4% of the sample rests with the top ten.

In this sample, this clonotype turned up a few times. What this receptor recognizes is not known. Base qualities were left out, and no much larger clone turns up one base away. What the work shows at the level of the full study, not this receptor alone: There was a strong correlation between observed TCR beta diversity and the percentage of naive T cells measured by flow cytometry. Estimates of total diversity based on one million sequenced T cells were considered lower bounds and underestimates. Compared with the aged group, more naive CD4+ T cells, fewer expanded clones and increased TCR diversity were shown by the long-lived group, suggesting age selection. Donor CMV infection status was unknown, potentially confounding age-related changes in expanded clonotypes. Since profiling was done on bulk unsorted PBMCs, naive and antigen-experienced compartments could not be conclusively compared. Observed TCR beta diversity per million T cells fell roughly linearly with age, and a significant reduction was already apparent by age around 40.

The germline ends are 10 bases apart after V is trimmed by 0 bases and J by 3 bases. For CDR1 and CDR2, the germline V gene lists SGHRS and YFSETQ. The CDR3 goes from the cysteine to the phenylalanine over 15 residues. Only the CDR3 region is kept as DNA, spanning 45 bases read in frame from base 1. Recombination connected TRBV5-1 to TRBJ2-1, with the D gene call left open. This TCR was recovered from a man aged 65 to 79 in good health. Sample: blood. The base sequence is TGCGCCAGCAGCTTGGCCACTATAGGCTACAATGAGCAGTTCTTC. Its protein reads: CASSLATIGYNEQFF.